This T cell receptor beta chain was retrieved from a study of beta chain features in type 1 diabetes. Deletions cut 5 bases from V and 3 bases from J, with 10 bases between. The CDR3 has 14 amino acids. The V gene's germline CDR1 is SNHLY and CDR2 FYNNEI. Expressed TCRB transcripts were sequenced because the entire RNA isolate underwent reverse transcription. Method: immunoSEQ multiplex PCR; TCRdb's copy keeps in-frame clones and lacks some. The sample yields over 350,000 clones, roughly 15% seen once. Markers CD45RO/CCR7/CD25/CD127/CD95/CD27 served to sort CD4+ naive, central memory, regulatory and stem cell-like memory cells. This clone was counted only a few times. The antigen is unknown. Overall study results and limits: For patients and controls alike, PCR might favor shorter templates to the same degree. Compared to healthy donors, patients appeared to have naive, central memory and Treg TCRB repertoires that were more alike. VDJ junctions from patients with type 1 diabetes contained fewer insertions and more deletions.

The specimen was naive CD4+ T cells from blood. The clonotype was recovered from a woman between 18 and 30 years old in good health. This sequence joins TRBV2 and TRBJ1-4; no definite D call. CDR3 bases: TGTGCCAGCAGTTCTTCAGAGGCTAATGAAAAACTGTTTTTT. Protein product: CASSSSEANEKLFF. Full variable domain (remainder filled in from reference TRBV2 and TRBJ1-4): EPEVTQTPSHQVTQMGQEVILRCVPISNHLYFYWYRQILGQKVEFLVSFYNNEISEKSEIFDDQFSVERPDGSNFTLKIRSTKLEDSAMYFCASSSSEANEKLFFGSGTQLSVL.